This T cell receptor (beta chain) emerged from a study of shared clonotypes between healthy human individuals. This clone came up a few times. Deletions cut 6 bases from V and 5 bases from J, with 22 bases between. In germline, CDR1 is SGHTA, CDR2 FQGNSA. The CDR3 spans 16 residues. The method was immunoSEQ multiplex PCR; TCRdb's version includes in-frame clones alone and lacks a portion of them. The table has over a million clones, about three quarters seen once. The genes are TRBV7-2 and TRBJ1-1, with D tentatively TRBD1 (6 bases). This receptor was identified in a man between 18 and 35 years old in good health. What was sequenced was memory CD4+ T cells sorted from blood. Subset in this sample: CD45RA-negative fraction. CDR3 coding DNA: TGTGCCAGCAGTTCAGGTCTAGGGGGAGGGGCAACTGAAGCTTTCTTT. Translating it yields CASSSGLGGGATEAFF.